Listed below are T cell receptor beta chains from one sample, sequenced in a study of T cell changes during pregnancy in multiple sclerosis. Generated by immunoSEQ multiplex PCR, the TCRdb table keeps only in-frame clones and is missing some. The sample lists approximately 110,000 clones, around nine tenths occurring once. Sequences were derived from peripheral blood, sampled in the third trimester of pregnancy. All receptors derive from a female donor with multiple sclerosis, enrolled in a pregnancy study. CDR3s include the opening cysteine and the closing phenylalanine or tryptophan. Each record gives: V gene, J gene, CDR3 protein.

V gene: TRBV9; J gene: TRBJ1-2; CDR3 protein: CASSVGAGAYPNYGYTF
V gene: TRBV5-1; J gene: TRBJ1-1; CDR3 protein: CASSFGLGQATGTEAFF
V gene: TRBV5-6; J gene: TRBJ1-1; CDR3 protein: CASSSWNTEAFF
V gene: TRBV6-6; J gene: TRBJ2-5; CDR3 protein: CASSYSTGAHGETQYF
V gene: TRBV2; J gene: TRBJ1-6; CDR3 protein: CASSEGRHSPLHF
V gene: TRBV2; J gene: TRBJ1-5; CDR3 protein: CASSERSGYQPQHF
V gene: TRBV2; J gene: TRBJ2-1; CDR3 protein: CASGGLPGAHNEQFF
V gene: TRBV2; J gene: TRBJ2-3; CDR3 protein: CASRSRVSGLVSTDTQYF
V gene: TRBV28; J gene: TRBJ1-1; CDR3 protein: CASSYLVNTEAFF
V gene: TRBV7-8; J gene: TRBJ2-5; CDR3 protein: CASSVDSQETQYF
V gene: TRBV30; J gene: TRBJ1-1; CDR3 protein: CAFRGGNTEAFF
V gene: TRBV30; J gene: TRBJ1-1; CDR3 protein: CAWSGEVYTEAFF
V gene: TRBV6-6; J gene: TRBJ2-5; CDR3 protein: CASSPAMSGGRETQYF
V gene: TRBV29-1; J gene: TRBJ1-1; CDR3 protein: CSVGDRRTEAFF
V gene: TRBV6-6; J gene: TRBJ1-5; CDR3 protein: CASSFGQGSQPQHF
V gene: TRBV27; J gene: TRBJ1-4; CDR3 protein: CASSPGLGQGAGEKLFF
V gene: TRBV5-1; J gene: TRBJ1-4; CDR3 protein: CASSLDGQSNEKLFF
V gene: TRBV7-2; J gene: TRBJ1-1; CDR3 protein: CASSWGGAFTEAFF
V gene: TRBV6-5; J gene: TRBJ2-7; CDR3 protein: CASSYSKAVEQYF
V gene: TRBV15; J gene: TRBJ1-4; CDR3 protein: CATSGGQGVEKLFF
V gene: TRBV5-1; J gene: TRBJ2-3; CDR3 protein: CASSSTARTDTQYF
V gene: TRBV6-5; J gene: TRBJ1-2; CDR3 protein: CASSYIPGTVYGYTF
V gene: TRBV9; J gene: TRBJ2-2; CDR3 protein: CASSVTSRTHTGELFF
V gene: TRBV7-9; J gene: TRBJ2-2; CDR3 protein: CASSSQGTGELFF
V gene: TRBV29-1; J gene: TRBJ2-2; CDR3 protein: CSVEGRGGGDTGELFF
V gene: TRBV29-1; J gene: TRBJ2-1; CDR3 protein: CSAREAPHNEQFF
V gene: TRBV2; J gene: TRBJ2-1; CDR3 protein: CASRRTSGVYNEQFF
V gene: TRBV6-1; J gene: TRBJ1-4; CDR3 protein: CASRVTGQNEKLFF
V gene: TRBV19; J gene: TRBJ2-1; CDR3 protein: CASSPSAGRGNEQFF
V gene: TRBV29-1; J gene: TRBJ1-2; CDR3 protein: CSADSLSYGYTF
V gene: TRBV19; J gene: TRBJ2-1; CDR3 protein: CASSPDREYEQFF
V gene: TRBV19; J gene: TRBJ2-7; CDR3 protein: CASRLAGGHEQYF
V gene: TRBV10-3; J gene: TRBJ2-7; CDR3 protein: CAISGTGYPTYEQYF
V gene: TRBV7-3; J gene: TRBJ1-2; CDR3 protein: CASSLSGPPTNYGYTF
V gene: TRBV5-6; J gene: TRBJ2-7; CDR3 protein: CASSREQGTAQYF
V gene: TRBV4-2; J gene: TRBJ2-2; CDR3 protein: CASSQIAATRELFF
V gene: TRBV5-8; J gene: TRBJ1-4; CDR3 protein: CASSFGAYLNNEKLFF
V gene: TRBV28; J gene: TRBJ2-7; CDR3 protein: CASKAGYYEQYF